One and the same sample provided the 25 T cell receptor beta chains below, sequenced in a study of shared clonotypes between healthy human individuals. Only in-frame clones appear in the TCRdb table, and some are missing; sequencing was by immunoSEQ multiplex PCR. Among over 850,000 clones listed, 75% to 85% were seen once. The sequenced sample consisted of memory CD4+ T cells from PBMCs. Regarding subset: CD45RA-negative fraction. The receptor set was obtained from a man between 18 and 35 years old in good health. Some clones in this sample may be carry-over from other donors' samples.

V and J are TRBV5-5 and TRBJ1-2, with a possible D match to TRBD1 (6 bases). The germline V gene has CDR1 SGHKS and CDR2 YYEKEE (reference sequence). Trimming cost V 4 bases and J 6 bases, with 19 bases left between them. The CDR3 covers 15 residues. CDR3 residues: CASSRQVPGRDGYTF. The CDR3 region has the DNA TGTGCCAGCAGCCGACAGGTCCCGGGGCGTGATGGCTACACCTTC. Full variable domain (outside the CDR3, taken from reference TRBV5-5 and TRBJ1-2): DAGVTQSPTHLIKTRGQQVTLRCSPISGHKSVSWYQQVLGQGPQFIFQYYEKEERGRGNFPDRFSARQFPNYSSELNVNALLLGDSALYLCASSRQVPGRDGYTFGSGTRLTVV.

This CDR3 reads CAWSRQGGYEQYF. In DNA, the CDR3 is TGTGCCTGGAGTCGACAGGGAGGCTACGAGCAGTACTTC. The V gene is TRBV30, the J gene TRBJ2-7; weak D call: TRBD1 (7 bases). This CDR3 contains 13 residues. V lost 2 bases and J lost 3, with 11 bases in between. The germline V gene has CDR1 GTSNPN and CDR2 SVGIG (reference sequence).

In this sample, this clone turned up a few times. The chain is built from TRBV4-1 and TRBJ1-1; weak D call: TRBD1 (6 bases). This CDR3 contains 14 residues. Germline assignment: CDR1 MGHRA and CDR2 YSYEKL. The V and J ends lost 3 bases and 5 bases respectively, with 13 bases between them. The chain's CDR3 is CASSQPGERTEAFF. In DNA form, the CDR3 reads TGCGCCAGCAGCCAGCCAGGGGAAAGAACTGAAGCTTTCTTT.

The chain uses TRBV11-2 and TRBJ1-4; D unclear. The germline V gene encodes CDR1 SGHAT and CDR2 FQNNGV. V dropped 10 bases and J dropped 2 bases, with 14 bases sitting between them. The CDR3 runs to 14 residues. The CDR3 DNA is TGTGCCATCCGATCAAGTGGGACTAATGAAAAACTGTTTTTT. It yields the protein CAIRSSGTNEKLFF.

Regarding this clone: Different DNA sequences within this sample yield the same CDR3. The chain links TRBV7-2 to TRBJ1-1; the D gene is possibly TRBD1 (5 bases). V was cut by 2 bases and J by 4 bases, with 8 bases left in between. Germline V CDR1 and CDR2: SGHTA, FQGNSA. The CDR3 spans 13 residues. In DNA, the CDR3 is TGTGCCAGCAGCTTACAGGGTCCCACTGAAGCTTTCTTT. This sequence encodes CASSLQGPTEAFF.

The chain is built from TRBV30 and TRBJ1-6; unclear D gene. Germline-derived CDR1 and CDR2 are GTSNPN and SVGIG (reference sequence). The CDR3 runs to 18 residues. V lost 0 bases and J lost 7, with 22 bases in between. The CDR3 reads CAWSVPREGFPWNSPLHF. As DNA, the CDR3 is TGTGCCTGGAGTGTACCGAGGGAAGGCTTCCCTTGGAATTCACCCCTCCACTTT.

This clone showed up just a few times. This chain connects TRBV27 to TRBJ2-5; D not certain. The CDR3 is made up of 17 amino acids. Trimming stripped 2 bases from V and 0 bases from J, with 16 bases between. Germline lookup yields CDR1 MNHEY and CDR2 SMNVEV (reference sequence). The CDR3 loop is CASSLRFTIYNQETQYF. As DNA, the CDR3 is TGTGCCAGCAGTTTAAGGTTTACTATCTACAACCAAGAGACCCAGTACTTC.

The CDR3: CASSLDRTSSDTQYF. CDR3 bases: TGTGCCAGCAGCTTAGACAGGACTAGCTCGGATACGCAGTATTTT. The chain has TRBV7-9 and TRBJ2-3, with 8 bases identical to TRBD2. The trim removed 1 base at V and 6 bases at J, leaving 6 bases unmatched. The CDR3 runs to 15 residues. CDR1 SEHNR and CDR2 FQNEAQ come from the germline V gene (reference sequence).

The chain combines TRBV7-9 with TRBJ1-6; D is perhaps TRBD1 (5 bases). V lost 1 base to trimming and J lost 8 bases, with 6 bases between them. Germline assignment: CDR1 SEHNR and CDR2 FQNEAQ (reference sequence). This CDR3 is 13 amino acids long. CDR3 coding DNA: TGTGCCAGCAGCTTAGTGACAGATTCACCCCTCCACTTT. Its translation is CASSLVTDSPLHF.

CDR3 bases: TGTGCCAGCAGTGCATGGACGGGAGTTGGTCGATCAGATACGCAGTATTTT. This sequence encodes CASSAWTGVGRSDTQYF. This chain links TRBV6-1 with TRBJ2-3; D might be TRBD2 (6 bases). The CDR3 is made up of 17 amino acids. Trimming cost V 4 bases and J 4 bases, with 21 bases left between them. Germline assignment: CDR1 MNHNS and CDR2 SASEGT.

This clone has more than one count but fewer than ten. The V gene is TRBV30, the J gene TRBJ2-7; either TRBD1 or TRBD2 may supply D (6 bases each). The CDR3 loop spans 14 amino acids. The germline gives CDR1 GTSNPN, CDR2 SVGIG (reference sequence). Trimming shortened V by 1 base and J by 2 bases, and 12 bases separated the two germline ends. The CDR3 nucleotides read TGTGCCTGGAGTGGGATGGGGGGCACCTACGAGCAGTACTTC. Encoded protein: CAWSGMGGTYEQYF.

The gene calls are TRBV7-2 and TRBJ1-3; TRBD1 aligns across 9 bases. From germline, CDR1 is SGHTA and CDR2 FQGNSA. CDR3 length: 14 residues. V lost 5 bases to trimming and J lost 4 bases; unmatched junction nucleotides: 3. The CDR3: CASSLGTGGNTIYF. CDR3 bases: TGTGCCAGCAGCCTCGGGACAGGGGGAAACACCATATATTTT.

The V and J genes are TRBV5-8 and TRBJ2-5; the D call may be TRBD1 or TRBD2 (5 bases each). Germline-derived CDR1 and CDR2 are SGHTS and YDEGEE. The V gene lost 1 base and the J gene lost 5 bases, with 18 bases spanning the gap. This CDR3 has 16 residues. CDR3 sequence reads: CASSLSRGPARETQYF. In nucleotides, the CDR3 is TGTGCCAGCAGCTTGAGCCGGGGACCCGCGCGCGAGACCCAGTACTTC. Full variable domain (missing parts from reference TRBV5-8 and TRBJ2-5): EAGVTQSPTHLIKTRGQQATLRCSPISGHTSVYWYQQALGLGLQFLLWYDEGEERNRGNFPPRFSGRQFPNYSSELNVNALELEDSALYLCASSLSRGPARETQYFGPGTRLLVL.

As regards this clone: This sequence is one base from a far larger clone and is likely a read error. Within the sample, other DNA sequences also encode this same CDR3. This chain connects TRBV11-3 to TRBJ2-3; D is ambiguous. Between the trimmed V and J ends, which lost 1 base and 2 bases, there was a span of 7 bases. The germline CDR1 and CDR2 sequences are SGHNT and YENEEA. The CDR3 sequence is 14 residues long. CDR3 sequence reads: CASSLGGNTDTQYF. The DNA of the CDR3 is TGTGCCAGCAGCTTAGGCGGCAACACAGATACGCAGTATTTT.

The chain has TRBV27 and TRBJ2-7; TRBD2 might be the D (6 bases). Germline V CDR1 and CDR2: MNHEY, SMNVEV (reference sequence). V was trimmed by 5 bases and J by 4 bases, leaving 18 bases between them. The CDR3 sequence is 15 residues long. The CDR3 region is CASSRSGGYPYEQYF. CDR3 DNA: TGTGCCAGCAGTCGCAGTGGGGGGTATCCTTACGAGCAGTACTTC.

This chain links TRBV6-6 with TRBJ1-6, with D hard to call. In germline, CDR1 is MNHNY, CDR2 SVGAGI (reference sequence). The CDR3 consists of 14 residues. V dropped 5 bases and J dropped 7 bases, with 12 bases sitting between them. Here the CDR3 reads CASSGNTRNSPLHF. CDR3 sequence (DNA): TGTGCCAGCAGTGGTAACACGAGAAATTCACCCCTCCACTTT.

The rearrangement uses TRBV19 and TRBJ1-2; 7 bases line up with TRBD1. The J segment lost 6 bases and the V segment lost 5 bases, leaving 3 bases of the junction unmatched. Germline V gene data show CDR1 as LNHDA and CDR2 as SQIVND (reference sequence). The CDR3 has 12 amino acids. CDR3 DNA sequence: TGTGCCAGTAGTGACAGGGTAGATGGCTACACCTTC. This codes for CASSDRVDGYTF.

This chain links TRBV5-1 with TRBJ1-1; the D gene is possibly TRBD1 (5 bases). Trimming pared 3 bases from V and 0 bases from J, leaving 9 bases between. CDR1 SGHRS and CDR2 YFSETQ come from the germline V gene. The CDR3 length is 14 residues. CDR3 sequence (DNA): TGCGCCAGCAGCTCTCAGACAGTGAACACTGAAGCTTTCTTT. Translating gives CASSSQTVNTEAFF.

V gene TRBV7-3 combines with J gene TRBJ2-3, with 7 bases identical to TRBD2. Germline lookup yields CDR1 SGHTA and CDR2 FQGTGA. Losses at the gene ends were 5 bases for V and 2 bases for J; bases not matched to a gene: 4. The CDR3 runs 14 residues. The chain's CDR3 is CASSLQRDTDTQYF. CDR3 in DNA: TGTGCCAGCAGCCTTCAGCGGGACACAGATACGCAGTATTTT.

This chain links TRBV2 with TRBJ1-1, with D tentatively TRBD1 (6 bases). The CDR3 extends over 14 amino acids. V was clipped by 7 bases and J by 4 bases, with 16 bases between them. Germline assignment: CDR1 SNHLY and CDR2 FYNNEI. The CDR3 region is CASKSTGAGTEAFF. Written as DNA, the CDR3 is TGTGCCAGCAAATCGACGGGGGCGGGCACTGAAGCTTTCTTT. Based on the CDR3 plus reference TRBV2 and TRBJ1-1, the full variable domain is EPEVTQTPSHQVTQMGQEVILRCVPISNHLYFYWYRQILGQKVEFLVSFYNNEISEKSEIFDDQFSVERPDGSNFTLKIRSTKLEDSAMYFCASKSTGAGTEAFFGQGTRLTVV.

The chain joins TRBV5-1 to TRBJ2-7, with 10 bases fitting TRBD2. Per germline, CDR1 SGHRS and CDR2 YFSETQ. This CDR3 is built from 16 residues. The V and J ends lost 1 base and 3 bases, in that order; junction bases with no gene match: 7. The CDR3 loop is CASSLSPLAGGYEQYF. CDR3 coding DNA: TGCGCCAGCAGCTTGAGCCCCTTAGCGGGGGGCTACGAGCAGTACTTC.

The chain couples TRBV19 to TRBJ2-7; 11 bases agree with TRBD2. CDR3 length: 15 amino acids. The ends lost 4 bases at V and 4 bases at J; junction bases unmatched: 6. Germline CDR1 LNHDA, CDR2 SQIVND (reference sequence). The CDR3 nucleotides read TGTGCCAGTAGTACCATAGCGGGAGGGTGGTACGAGCAGTACTTC. The encoded protein is CASSTIAGGWYEQYF.

This clone was seen a handful of times. This chain connects TRBV28 to TRBJ1-4; D unresolved. V was clipped by 7 bases and J by 0 bases, with 9 bases between them. The CDR3 sequence is 14 residues long. Germline CDR1 is MDHEN and CDR2 is SYDVKM. The CDR3 sequence: CASTSRATNEKLFF. DNA for the CDR3: TGTGCCAGCACCTCGCGGGCAACTAATGAAAAACTGTTTTTT.

The V gene is TRBV18, the J gene TRBJ1-4, with TRBD1 matching over 9 bases. In germline, CDR1 is KGHSH, CDR2 LQKENI. This CDR3 contains 15 residues. Trimming removed 3 bases from V and 7 bases from J; junction bases left unmatched: 6. The CDR3 spells CASSPKQGAGEKLFF. CDR3 DNA: TGTGCCAGCTCACCTAAACAGGGGGCAGGTGAAAAACTGTTTTTT. Full variable domain (remainder filled in from reference TRBV18 and TRBJ1-4): NAGVMQNPRHLVRRRGQEARLRCSPMKGHSHVYWYRQLPEEGLKFMVYLQKENIIDESGMPKERFSAEFPKEGPSILRIQQVVRGDSAAYFCASSPKQGAGEKLFFGSGTQLSVL.

The CDR3 spells CASSLRVGGGYGYTF. CDR3 coding DNA: TGTGCCAGCAGCTTGAGGGTCGGGGGAGGCTATGGCTACACCTTC. This chain connects TRBV5-6 to TRBJ1-2; a weak D match, TRBD1 (5 bases). Germline V lookup: CDR1 SGHDT, CDR2 YYEEEE. The V and J ends lost 1 base and 4 bases respectively, with 14 bases between them. The CDR3 contains 15 residues. Complete variable domain (other parts from reference TRBV5-6 and TRBJ1-2): DAGVTQSPTHLIKTRGQQVTLRCSPKSGHDTVSWYQQALGQGPQFIFQYYEEEERQRGNFPDRFSGHQFPNYSSELNVNALLLGDSALYLCASSLRVGGGYGYTFGSGTRLTVV.